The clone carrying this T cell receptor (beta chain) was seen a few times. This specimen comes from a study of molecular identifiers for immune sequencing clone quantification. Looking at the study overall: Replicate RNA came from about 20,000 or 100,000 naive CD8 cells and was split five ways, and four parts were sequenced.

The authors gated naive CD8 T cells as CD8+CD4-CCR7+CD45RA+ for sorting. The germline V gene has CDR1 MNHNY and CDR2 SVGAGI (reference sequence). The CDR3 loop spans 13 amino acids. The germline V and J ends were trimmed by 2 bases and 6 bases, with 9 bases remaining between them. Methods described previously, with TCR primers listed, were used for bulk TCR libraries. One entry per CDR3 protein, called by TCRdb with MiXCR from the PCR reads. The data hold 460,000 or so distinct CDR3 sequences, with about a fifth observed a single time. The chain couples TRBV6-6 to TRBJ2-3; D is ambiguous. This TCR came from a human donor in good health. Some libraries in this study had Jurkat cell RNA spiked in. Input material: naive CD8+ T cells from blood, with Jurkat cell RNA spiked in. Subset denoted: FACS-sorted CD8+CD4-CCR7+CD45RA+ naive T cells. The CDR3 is CASSYPDGDTQYF. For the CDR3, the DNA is TGTGCCAGCAGTTACCCGGACGGCGATACGCAGTATTTT.